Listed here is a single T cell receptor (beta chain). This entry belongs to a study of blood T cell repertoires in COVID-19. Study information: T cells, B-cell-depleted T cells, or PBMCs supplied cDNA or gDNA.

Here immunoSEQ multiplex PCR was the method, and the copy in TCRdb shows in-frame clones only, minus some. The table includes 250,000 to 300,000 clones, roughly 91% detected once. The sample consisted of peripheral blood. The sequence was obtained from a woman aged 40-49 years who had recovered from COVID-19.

The CDR3 here is CASSLAGSSYEQYF. The CDR3 nucleotides read TGTGCCAGCAGCTTGGCGGGGTCCTCCTACGAGCAGTACTTC. The rearrangement joins TRBV5-4 to TRBJ2-7; D perhaps matches TRBD2 (5 bases). Trimming cost V 0 bases and J 0 bases, with 7 bases left between them. The CDR3 extends over 14 amino acids. Germline V gene data show CDR1 as SGHNT and CDR2 as YYREEE (reference sequence).